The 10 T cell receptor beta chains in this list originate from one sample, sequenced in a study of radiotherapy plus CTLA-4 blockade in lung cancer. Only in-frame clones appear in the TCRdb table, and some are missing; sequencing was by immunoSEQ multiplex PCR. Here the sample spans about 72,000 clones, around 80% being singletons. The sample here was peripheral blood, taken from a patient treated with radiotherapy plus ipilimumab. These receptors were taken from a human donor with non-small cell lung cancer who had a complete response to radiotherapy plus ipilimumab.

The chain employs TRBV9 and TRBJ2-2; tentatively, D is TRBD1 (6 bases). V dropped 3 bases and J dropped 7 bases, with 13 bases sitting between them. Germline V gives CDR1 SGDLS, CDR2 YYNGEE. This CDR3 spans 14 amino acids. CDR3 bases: TGTGCCAGCAGCGGCCAAACAGGGAGCGGGGAGCTGTTTTTT. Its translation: CASSGQTGSGELFF.

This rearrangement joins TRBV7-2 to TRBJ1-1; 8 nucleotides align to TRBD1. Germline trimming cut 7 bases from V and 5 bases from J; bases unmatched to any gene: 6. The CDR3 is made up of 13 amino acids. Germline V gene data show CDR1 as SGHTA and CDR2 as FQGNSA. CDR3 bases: TGTGCCAGCACCAGGACAGGGTTTACTGAAGCTTTCTTT. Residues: CASTRTGFTEAFF. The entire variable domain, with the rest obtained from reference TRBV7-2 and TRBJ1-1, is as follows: GAGVSQSPSNKVTEKGKDVELRCDPISGHTALYWYRQSLGQGLEFLIYFQGNSAPDKSGLPSDRFSAERTGGSVSTLTIQRTQQEDSAVYLCASTRTGFTEAFFGQGTRLTVV.

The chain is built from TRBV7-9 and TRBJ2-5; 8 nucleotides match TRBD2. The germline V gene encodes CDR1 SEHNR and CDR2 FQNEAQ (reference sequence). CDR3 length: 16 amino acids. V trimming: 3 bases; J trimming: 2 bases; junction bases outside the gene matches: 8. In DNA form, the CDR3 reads TGTGCCAGCAGCTTTCAAGAGCGGGGGCTACAAGAGACCCAGTACTTC. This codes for CASSFQERGLQETQYF.

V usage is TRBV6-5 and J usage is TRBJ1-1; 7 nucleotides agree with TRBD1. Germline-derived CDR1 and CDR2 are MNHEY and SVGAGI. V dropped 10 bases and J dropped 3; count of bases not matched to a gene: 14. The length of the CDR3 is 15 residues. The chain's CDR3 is CATSYRGAYDTEAFF. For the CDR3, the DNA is TGTGCCACCTCCTACAGGGGTGCTTATGACACTGAAGCTTTCTTT.

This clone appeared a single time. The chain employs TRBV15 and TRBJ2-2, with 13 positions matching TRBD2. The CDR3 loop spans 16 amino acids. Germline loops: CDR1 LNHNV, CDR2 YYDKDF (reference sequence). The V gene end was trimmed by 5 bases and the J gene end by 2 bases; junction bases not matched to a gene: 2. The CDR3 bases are TGTGCCACCAGCCGGACTAGCGGGAGAAACACCGGGGAGCTGTTTTTT. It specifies CATSRTSGRNTGELFF.

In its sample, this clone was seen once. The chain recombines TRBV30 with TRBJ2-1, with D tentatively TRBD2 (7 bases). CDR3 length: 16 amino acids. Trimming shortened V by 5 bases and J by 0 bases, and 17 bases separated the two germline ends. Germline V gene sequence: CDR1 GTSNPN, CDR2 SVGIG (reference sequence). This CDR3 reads CAWERGGGLSYNEQFF. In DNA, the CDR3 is TGTGCCTGGGAGCGGGGCGGGGGCCTCTCCTACAATGAGCAGTTCTTC.

CDR3 sequence reads: CSVRAAGGVYNEQFF. Here the CDR3 DNA reads TGCAGCGTACGAGCGGCAGGGGGCGTCTACAATGAGCAGTTCTTC. This chain joins TRBV29-1 and TRBJ2-1; 8 nucleotides align to TRBD1. V shed 6 bases and J 3 bases; nucleotides not matched to a gene: 10. CDR1 is SQVTM, CDR2 ANQGSEA, per germline. This CDR3 contains 15 residues.

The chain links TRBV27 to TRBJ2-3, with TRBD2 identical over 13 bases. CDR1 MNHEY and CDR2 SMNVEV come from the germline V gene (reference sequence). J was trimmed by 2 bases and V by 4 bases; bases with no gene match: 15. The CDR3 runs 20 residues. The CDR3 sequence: CASSYHLSGTSGTVTDTQYF. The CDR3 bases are TGTGCCAGCAGTTACCACCTCTCAGGGACTAGCGGGACTGTCACAGATACGCAGTATTTT.

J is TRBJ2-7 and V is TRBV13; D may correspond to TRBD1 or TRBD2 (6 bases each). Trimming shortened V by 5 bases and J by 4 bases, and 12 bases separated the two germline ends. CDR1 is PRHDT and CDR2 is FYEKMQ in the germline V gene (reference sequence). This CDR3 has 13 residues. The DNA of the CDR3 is TGTGCCAGCAGCGGTACAGGGAGGTACGAGCAGTACGTC. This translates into CASSGTGRYEQYV.

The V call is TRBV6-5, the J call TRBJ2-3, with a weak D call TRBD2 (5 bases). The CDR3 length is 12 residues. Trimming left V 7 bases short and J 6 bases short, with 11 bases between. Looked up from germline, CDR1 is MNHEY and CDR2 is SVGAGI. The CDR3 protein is CASMRVLDTQYF. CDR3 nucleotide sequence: TGTGCCAGCATGAGGGTTTTGGATACGCAGTATTTT.